This entry concerns a single T cell receptor (beta chain). Its antigen is undetermined. The table came from immunoSEQ multiplex PCR; TCRdb's copy has only in-frame clones and leaves some out. Of approximately 22,000 clones listed, around nine tenths are singletons. The sample originates from a study of OX40 agonist ivuxolimab in advanced cancers. Study outcomes and limitations: The CD4+ and CD8+ T cells in the blood had expanded clonally by week 6 at 0.1 to 3.0 mg/kg.

The source is an adult with an advanced solid tumor such as melanoma, head and neck, liver or kidney cancer. Source: CD4+ or CD8+ T cells sorted from blood, taken in a trial of the OX40 agonist ivuxolimab.

In DNA form, the CDR3 reads TGCGCCAGCAGCCCCGGACGGGAGCAGTACTTC. This gives the protein CASSPGREQYF. The gene calls are TRBV5-1 and TRBJ2-7, with D uncertain. The ends were cut back, 4 bases at V and 7 bases at J, with 9 bases in the middle. The CDR3 contains 11 residues. Per germline, CDR1 SGHRS and CDR2 YFSETQ.